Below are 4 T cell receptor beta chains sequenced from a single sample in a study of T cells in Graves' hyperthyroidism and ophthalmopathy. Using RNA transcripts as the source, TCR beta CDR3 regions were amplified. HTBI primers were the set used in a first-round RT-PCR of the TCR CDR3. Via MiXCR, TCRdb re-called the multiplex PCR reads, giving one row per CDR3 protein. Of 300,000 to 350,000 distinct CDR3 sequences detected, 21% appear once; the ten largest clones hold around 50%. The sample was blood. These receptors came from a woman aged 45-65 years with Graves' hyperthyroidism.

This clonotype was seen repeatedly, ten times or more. The CDR3 here is CASSRTIALTDTQYF. The CDR3 nucleotides are TGTGCCAGCAGTCGAACCATTGCACTTACAGATACGCAGTATTTT. The rearrangement joins TRBV28 to TRBJ2-3, with D unclear. The CDR3 contains 15 residues. The germline V gene has CDR1 MDHEN and CDR2 SYDVKM. V was cut by 5 bases and J by 3 bases, with 15 bases left in between.

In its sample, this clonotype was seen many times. The CDR3 DNA follows: TGTGCCAGCAGTTTAAAGGGGGCTGGCAATGAGCAGTTCTTC. Protein: CASSLKGAGNEQFF. The V and J genes are TRBV27 and TRBJ2-1; 7 bases map to TRBD1. There are 14 residues in the CDR3. Germline V gene sequence: CDR1 MNHEY, CDR2 SMNVEV (reference sequence). The ends lost 2 bases at V and 6 bases at J; junction bases unmatched: 4.

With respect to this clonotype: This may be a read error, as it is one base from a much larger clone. CDR3 nucleotides: TGTGCCAGCAGTATACAGCCTGAAGCTTTCTTT. Protein sequence: CASSIQPEAFF. The genes are TRBV2 and TRBJ1-1; D gene ambiguous. Deletions cut 5 bases from V and 6 bases from J, with 7 bases between. CDR1 is SNHLY and CDR2 is FYNNEI in the germline V gene. This CDR3 region has 11 residues. The complete variable domain, with remaining parts taken from reference TRBV2 and TRBJ1-1, reads EPEVTQTPSHQVTQMGQEVILRCVPISNHLYFYWYRQILGQKVEFLVSFYNNEISEKSEIFDDQFSVERPDGSNFTLKIRSTKLEDSAMYFCASSIQPEAFFGQGTRLTVV.

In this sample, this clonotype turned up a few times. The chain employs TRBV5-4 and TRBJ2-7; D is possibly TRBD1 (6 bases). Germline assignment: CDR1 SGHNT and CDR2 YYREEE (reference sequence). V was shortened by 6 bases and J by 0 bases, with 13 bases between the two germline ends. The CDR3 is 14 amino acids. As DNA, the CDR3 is TGTGCCAGCAACAAACAGGGAAGCTCCTACGAGCAGTACTTC. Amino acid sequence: CASNKQGSSYEQYF.